The following is a T cell receptor beta chain sequence with its context. Its antigen remains unidentified. This specimen belongs to a study of T cells in localized non-small cell lung cancer. The CDR3 contains 13 residues. Trimming left V 0 bases short and J 4 bases short, with 7 bases between. Germline values: CDR1 SGDLS, CDR2 YYNGEE. Clones were sequenced by immunoSEQ multiplex PCR, and TCRdb holds only the in-frame ones, with some missing. This repertoire shows roughly 35,000 clones, roughly 92% found once; its top ten account for approximately 6.5%. Study-level findings and limits: Longer survival (overall) was linked to higher T cell density in blood. Tumor trailed uninvolved adjacent lung in T cell clonality, which peaked there. Sequence data derive from only one tumor region, so heterogeneity remains possible. Median detection of top 100 tumor clones in adjacent lung was 57 clones.

The receptor's source is a female donor aged 60 or older with stage I lung adenocarcinoma. Specimen: peripheral blood, collected before any cancer treatment. This chain uses TRBV9 with TRBJ1-2; D remains ambiguous. The CDR3 DNA is TGTGCCAGCAGCGTAGGGCAATTCTATGGCTACACCTTC. It encodes CASSVGQFYGYTF.